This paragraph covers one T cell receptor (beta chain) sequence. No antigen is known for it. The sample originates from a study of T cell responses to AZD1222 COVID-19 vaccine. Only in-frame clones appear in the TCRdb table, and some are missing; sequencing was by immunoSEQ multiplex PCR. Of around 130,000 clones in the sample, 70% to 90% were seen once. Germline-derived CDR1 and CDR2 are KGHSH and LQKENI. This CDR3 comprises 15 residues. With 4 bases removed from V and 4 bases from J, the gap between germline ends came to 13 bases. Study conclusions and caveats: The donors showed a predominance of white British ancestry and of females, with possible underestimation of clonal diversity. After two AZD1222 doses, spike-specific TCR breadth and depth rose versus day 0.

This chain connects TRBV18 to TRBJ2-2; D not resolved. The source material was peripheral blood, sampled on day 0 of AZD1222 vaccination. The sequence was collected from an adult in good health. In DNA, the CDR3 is TGTGCCAGCTCACTGGTGGACGCGAGCACCGGGGAGCTGTTTTTT. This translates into CASSLVDASTGELFF.